These T cell receptor beta chains were read from a single sample in a study of cytomegalovirus exposure and HLA in healthy donors. Clones were sequenced by immunoSEQ multiplex PCR, and TCRdb holds only the in-frame ones, with some missing. Reported are about 67,000 clones; the ten largest clones contain roughly 4.8%. The sequenced sample consisted of PBMCs. Receptor source: a man aged 25-40 years in good health and CMV-seropositive. Each CDR3 is given without its conserved first and last residue. A D gene is named only where the DNA matches it firmly.

d_gene: .; v_gene: TRBV20-1; j_gene: TRBJ1-2; CDR3aa: SATQNYGYT
d_gene: TRBD1; v_gene: TRBV4-1; j_gene: TRBJ2-7; CDR3aa: ASSRTGDPYEQY
d_gene: TRBD1; v_gene: TRBV5-1; j_gene: TRBJ1-3; CDR3aa: ASSRGQGLGNTIY
d_gene: TRBD1; v_gene: TRBV6-5; j_gene: TRBJ2-7; CDR3aa: ASSSGTGDYEQY
d_gene: .; v_gene: TRBV11-1; j_gene: TRBJ2-5; CDR3aa: ASSQLVLGETQY
d_gene: .; v_gene: TRBV5-1; j_gene: TRBJ2-1; CDR3aa: ASSLGGLTEGKYNEQF
d_gene: TRBD2; v_gene: TRBV5-4; j_gene: TRBJ2-1; CDR3aa: ASSFGAGGPDNEQF
d_gene: TRBD2; v_gene: TRBV29-1; j_gene: TRBJ2-2; CDR3aa: SVAGGPNTGELF
d_gene: .; v_gene: TRBV6-1; j_gene: TRBJ2-2; CDR3aa: ASSEALQGAGELF
d_gene: .; v_gene: TRBV4-1; j_gene: TRBJ1-6; CDR3aa: ASSQDLGSSYNSPLH
d_gene: TRBD2; v_gene: TRBV7-9; j_gene: TRBJ2-1; CDR3aa: ASSGRRGTSGIDNEQF
d_gene: TRBD1; v_gene: TRBV6-6; j_gene: TRBJ1-2; CDR3aa: ASNPTGTGKNYGYT
d_gene: TRBD1; v_gene: TRBV9; j_gene: TRBJ2-1; CDR3aa: ASSLEDRGGSEQF
d_gene: .; v_gene: TRBV2; j_gene: TRBJ1-1; CDR3aa: ASSDKVEGWGNTEDF
d_gene: TRBD2; v_gene: TRBV11-2; j_gene: TRBJ2-5; CDR3aa: ASSLALTSGDGETQY
d_gene: .; v_gene: TRBV5-1; j_gene: TRBJ1-1; CDR3aa: ASSQGRNTEAF
d_gene: TRBD1; v_gene: TRBV7-2; j_gene: TRBJ2-1; CDR3aa: ASSLDRDRYNEQF
d_gene: .; v_gene: TRBV7-9; j_gene: TRBJ2-1; CDR3aa: ASSLAVSSYNEQF
d_gene: .; v_gene: TRBV4-1; j_gene: TRBJ2-1; CDR3aa: ASSQAWAGPDNEQF
d_gene: .; v_gene: TRBV2; j_gene: TRBJ2-3; CDR3aa: ASNSADTQY
d_gene: .; v_gene: TRBV30; j_gene: TRBJ2-5; CDR3aa: AWSAHSLPGETQY
d_gene: .; v_gene: TRBV30; j_gene: TRBJ1-2; CDR3aa: AWSVIGGYGYT
d_gene: TRBD1; v_gene: TRBV9; j_gene: TRBJ2-3; CDR3aa: ASSAQGTDTQY
d_gene: .; v_gene: TRBV9; j_gene: TRBJ2-4; CDR3aa: ASSVDRGPNIQY
d_gene: TRBD2; v_gene: TRBV9; j_gene: TRBJ2-1; CDR3aa: ASSNGGSQNHNEQF
d_gene: TRBD1; v_gene: TRBV30; j_gene: TRBJ1-5; CDR3aa: AWGTGVSNQPQH
d_gene: .; v_gene: TRBV4-1; j_gene: TRBJ2-7; CDR3aa: ASSQDWRYEQY
d_gene: TRBD1; v_gene: TRBV11-2; j_gene: TRBJ1-6; CDR3aa: ASSRTGTVNSPLH
d_gene: TRBD2; v_gene: TRBV29-1; j_gene: TRBJ2-5; CDR3aa: SVSGRAQETQY
d_gene: TRBD2; v_gene: TRBV2; j_gene: TRBJ2-7; CDR3aa: ASSARLAVAYEQY
d_gene: .; v_gene: TRBV11-3; j_gene: TRBJ1-2; CDR3aa: ASSQGEVYGYT
d_gene: TRBD2; v_gene: TRBV4-2; j_gene: TRBJ2-5; CDR3aa: ASSQGLAGGQETQY
d_gene: .; v_gene: TRBV6-5; j_gene: TRBJ2-2; CDR3aa: ASKPARAGELF
d_gene: TRBD1; v_gene: TRBV7-9; j_gene: TRBJ2-7; CDR3aa: ASSFPGQVYEQY
d_gene: TRBD2; v_gene: TRBV6-5; j_gene: TRBJ2-5; CDR3aa: ASSEPGGQETQY
d_gene: .; v_gene: TRBV4-1; j_gene: TRBJ2-5; CDR3aa: ASRQQETQY
d_gene: .; v_gene: TRBV11-2; j_gene: TRBJ2-2; CDR3aa: ASSLWGDRNTGELF
d_gene: TRBD1; v_gene: TRBV18; j_gene: TRBJ1-2; CDR3aa: ASSHSGTGGTYGYT
d_gene: .; v_gene: TRBV10-3; j_gene: TRBJ2-5; CDR3aa: AISEGGNSGWAQY
d_gene: TRBD1; v_gene: TRBV7-9; j_gene: TRBJ1-5; CDR3aa: ASSSTGGHQPQH
d_gene: TRBD2; v_gene: TRBV4-2; j_gene: TRBJ2-7; CDR3aa: ASSQDPSGGANEQY
d_gene: TRBD1; v_gene: TRBV4-2; j_gene: TRBJ2-7; CDR3aa: ASREQGEGSEQY
d_gene: .; v_gene: TRBV2; j_gene: TRBJ2-7; CDR3aa: ASTGSGYEQY
d_gene: .; v_gene: TRBV30; j_gene: TRBJ2-5; CDR3aa: AWSSGRSGQTQY
d_gene: TRBD1; v_gene: TRBV7-9; j_gene: TRBJ1-2; CDR3aa: ASSLATGGKGYT
d_gene: .; v_gene: TRBV29-1; j_gene: TRBJ2-7; CDR3aa: SVGGWPSYEQY
d_gene: .; v_gene: TRBV6-5; j_gene: TRBJ2-2; CDR3aa: ASSYSYSSNTGELF
d_gene: TRBD1; v_gene: TRBV19; j_gene: TRBJ2-2; CDR3aa: ASSIQGAYSGELF
d_gene: .; v_gene: TRBV6-4; j_gene: TRBJ2-3; CDR3aa: ASSERETDTQY
d_gene: TRBD1; v_gene: TRBV25-1; j_gene: TRBJ2-7; CDR3aa: ASRQGQGEWYEQY